A few counts support the clone carrying this T cell receptor beta chain. Its antigen is undetermined. The entry originates in a study of cytomegalovirus exposure and HLA in healthy donors. General study findings and limits: Confirmation was obtained in vitro that a few CMV-associated chains are specific for CMV antigens. Within the approximately 110 validation repertoires, first-cohort TCR clusters tended to co-occur, according to a later analysis.

The donors were in the roughly 110-subject validation cohort, distinct from the approximately 700-subject first cohort. Generated by immunoSEQ multiplex PCR, the TCRdb table keeps only in-frame clones and is missing some. Found here are over 150,000 clones, under 90% of them singletons; the top ten hold more than 3.5%. The V end was cut by 3 bases, the J end by 0 bases, with 5 bases between. The length of the CDR3 is 13 residues. CDR1 and CDR2 (germline): MNHEY, SMNVEV (reference sequence). The specimen was PBMCs. The clonotype was recovered from a young man in good health and CMV-seropositive. The rearrangement uses TRBV27 and TRBJ1-1; no clear D gene. CDR3 sequence reads: CASSLRLNTEAFF. DNA of the CDR3: TGTGCCAGCAGTTTGCGTCTGAACACTGAAGCTTTCTTT.